The 10 T cell receptor beta chains below were found in one sample sequenced in a study of Graves' ophthalmopathy and Graves' hyperthyroidism. RNA transcripts yielded amplified TCR beta CDR3 regions. Scientists carried out first-round RT-PCR using HTBI primers and then a second-round multiplex PCR. One entry per CDR3 protein, called by TCRdb with MiXCR from the multiplex PCR reads. The table includes about 740,000 distinct CDR3 sequences, 35% to 50% detected once. Sample: peripheral blood. These receptors were taken from an adult man with Graves' ophthalmopathy.

This clonotype was picked up a small number of times. One junction end does not reproduce the germline sequence, and a read error may be involved. The CDR3 DNA reads as TGTGCCAGCAGTCCGACTAGCTGGGAGACCCAGTACTTC. Translated, it gives CASSPTSWETQYF. The rearrangement links TRBV10-3 to TRBJ2-5; 7 bases are shared with TRBD2. The CDR3 sequence is 13 residues long. Per germline, CDR1 ENHRY and CDR2 SYGVKD.

The sample holds a few counts of this clonotype. The V call is TRBV5-6, the J call TRBJ1-2; 8 bases are shared with TRBD1. The germline V gene encodes CDR1 SGHDT and CDR2 YYEEEE. The CDR3 runs 15 residues. Losses at the gene ends were 4 bases for V and 4 bases for J; bases not matched to a gene: 9. The chain's CDR3 is CASSPQDRDSYGYTF. The CDR3 DNA sequence: TGTGCCAGCAGCCCGCAGGACAGGGATAGCTATGGCTACACCTTC.

This clonotype was observed many times. The chain combines TRBV10-3 with TRBJ1-1, with 7 bases matching TRBD1. The V gene's germline CDR1 is ENHRY and CDR2 SYGVKD. This CDR3 has 15 residues. V trimming: 4 bases; J trimming: 4 bases; junction bases outside the gene matches: 9. The CDR3 spells CAISATGSGGTEAFF. CDR3 bases: TGTGCCATCAGTGCGACAGGGTCAGGGGGCACTGAAGCTTTCTTT.

This clonotype occurred a few times. J is TRBJ2-5 and V is TRBV7-2, with D unresolved. CDR1 is SGHTA, CDR2 FQGNSA, per germline. Trimming removed 4 bases at V and 5 bases at J, with 8 bases between. This CDR3 contains 12 residues. CDR3 sequence: CASSYRLETQYF. In DNA, the CDR3 is TGTGCCAGCAGCTATCGATTGGAGACCCAGTACTTC.

This sequence joins TRBV25-1 and TRBJ2-7; 8 bases fit TRBD1. CDR1 and CDR2 from the germline V gene are MGHDK and SYGVNS. V was clipped by 5 bases and J by 5 bases; unmatched bases: 8. The CDR3 length is 14 residues. CDR3 protein: CASSSRTGRHEQYF. In DNA form, the CDR3 reads TGTGCCAGCAGTTCCCGGACAGGGAGGCACGAGCAGTACTTC.

V usage is TRBV29-1 and J usage is TRBJ2-5; TRBD1 might be the D (6 bases). The CDR3 extends over 13 amino acids. The V and J ends lost 6 bases and 9 bases respectively, with 20 bases between them. Germline V gene lookup returns CDR1 SQVTM and CDR2 ANQGSEA. The DNA of the CDR3 is TGCAGCGTAAGGGGACATGGCAATCAGCCCCAGTACTTC. This gives the protein CSVRGHGNQPQYF. Filled out from reference TRBV29-1 and TRBJ2-5, the complete variable domain reads SAVISQKPSRDICQRGTSLTIQCQVDSQVTMMFWYRQQPGQSLTLIATANQGSEATYESGFVIDKFPISRPNLTFSTLTVSNMSPEDSSIYLCSVRGHGNQPQYFGPGTRLLVL.

This clonotype has a count of ten or more. V gene TRBV7-2 combines with J gene TRBJ1-1; D remains unclear. This CDR3 is 13 amino acids long. The germline V gene encodes CDR1 SGHTA and CDR2 FQGNSA. The V end lost 5 bases, the J end lost 7 bases, and 14 bases lay between the germline ends. The CDR3 spells CASSPSVGYEAFF. Written as DNA, the CDR3 is TGTGCCAGCAGCCCCTCGGTAGGGTATGAAGCTTTCTTT.

This CDR3 reads CAAGLDTGELFF. CDR3 nucleotide sequence: TGTGCCGCGGGACTCGACACCGGGGAGCTGTTTTTT. This chain connects TRBV24-1 to TRBJ2-2; D is possibly TRBD2 (6 bases). The V end lost 12 bases, the J end lost 3 bases, and 10 bases lay between the germline ends. This CDR3 has 12 amino acids. Germline V gene lookup returns CDR1 KGHDR and CDR2 SFDVKD.

This clonotype showed up just a few times. The rearrangement uses TRBV7-9 and TRBJ2-5; a weak D match, TRBD1 (6 bases). Looked up from germline, CDR1 is SEHNR and CDR2 is FQNEAQ (reference sequence). V was trimmed by 3 bases and J by 5 bases, leaving 13 bases between them. The CDR3 runs 14 residues. The CDR3 nucleotides are TGTGCCAGCAGCTTTGTGGGGGCGGAGGAGACCCAGTACTTC. This gives the protein CASSFVGAEETQYF.

This clonotype has ten or more counts. This chain links TRBV15 with TRBJ1-2; tentatively, D is TRBD1 (6 bases). The V end was cut by 5 bases, the J end by 7 bases, with 17 bases between. The CDR3 runs to 14 residues. Germline V gene sequence: CDR1 LNHNV, CDR2 YYDKDF (reference sequence). The CDR3 loop reads CATSLGHTGRGYTF. CDR3 bases: TGTGCCACCAGCTTGGGACACACCGGTCGTGGCTACACCTTC.